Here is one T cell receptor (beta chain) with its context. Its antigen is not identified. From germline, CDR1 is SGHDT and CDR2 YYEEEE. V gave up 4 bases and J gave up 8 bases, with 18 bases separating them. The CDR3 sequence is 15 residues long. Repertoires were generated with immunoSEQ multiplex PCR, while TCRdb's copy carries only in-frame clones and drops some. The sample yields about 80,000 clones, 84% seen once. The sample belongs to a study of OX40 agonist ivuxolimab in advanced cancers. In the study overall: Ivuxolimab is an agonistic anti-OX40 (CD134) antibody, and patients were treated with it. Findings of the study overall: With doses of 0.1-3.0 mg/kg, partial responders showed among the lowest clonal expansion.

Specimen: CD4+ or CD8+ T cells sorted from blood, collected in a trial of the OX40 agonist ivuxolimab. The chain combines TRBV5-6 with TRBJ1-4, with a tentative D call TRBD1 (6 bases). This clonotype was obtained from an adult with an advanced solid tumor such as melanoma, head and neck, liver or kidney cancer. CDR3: CASSPREGGREKLFF. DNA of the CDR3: TGTGCCAGCAGCCCTCGGGAAGGGGGTAGGGAAAAACTGTTTTTT. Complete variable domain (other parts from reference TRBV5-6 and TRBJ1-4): DAGVTQSPTHLIKTRGQQVTLRCSPKSGHDTVSWYQQALGQGPQFIFQYYEEEERQRGNFPDRFSGHQFPNYSSELNVNALLLGDSALYLCASSPREGGREKLFFGSGTQLSVL.